The 6 T cell receptor beta chains below all came from one sample that was sequenced in a study of PD-L1 blockade in urothelial cancer. The repertoire was sequenced with immunoSEQ multiplex PCR; TCRdb's copy has only in-frame clones and lacks some. The sample holds about 48,000 clones; about four fifths are singletons and the top ten take 8.8%. Time point given: peripheral blood 6 weeks after treatment start. The specimen comprised PBMCs, sampled around atezolizumab (anti-PD-L1) treatment. Every receptor here comes from a man in his 70s with urothelial cancer.

This clone was counted only a few times. The chain carries TRBV9 and TRBJ2-7; 8 nucleotides align to TRBD2. Germline values: CDR1 SGDLS, CDR2 YYNGEE. V lost 3 bases to trimming and J lost 3 bases; unmatched junction nucleotides: 11. This CDR3 region has 16 residues. The CDR3 reads CASSGDYSGTLYEQYF. The CDR3 DNA follows: TGTGCCAGCAGCGGCGACTATAGCGGGACCCTCTACGAGCAGTACTTC.

The chain links TRBV6-1 to TRBJ1-2, with a tentative D call TRBD1 (6 bases). Trimming stripped 8 bases from V and 6 bases from J, with 13 bases between. Germline V CDR1 and CDR2: MNHNS, SASEGT. The CDR3 contains 12 residues. The CDR3 DNA sequence: TGTGCCAGCCACGGACAGATGGATGGCTACACCTTC. Protein sequence: CASHGQMDGYTF.

The rearrangement uses TRBV7-2 and TRBJ2-1; 7 bases match TRBD2. The CDR3 spans 15 residues. The trim removed 5 bases at V and 6 bases at J, leaving 10 bases unmatched. The V gene's germline CDR1 is SGHTA and CDR2 FQGNSA. The CDR3 nucleotides read TGTGCCAGCAGCCCCCTGGGAGCGGGACGCAATGAGCAGTTCTTC. Protein: CASSPLGAGRNEQFF.

J is TRBJ2-1 and V is TRBV5-6; D perhaps matches TRBD1 (6 bases). In germline, CDR1 is SGHDT, CDR2 YYEEEE. Deletions cut 4 bases from V and 1 base from J, with 15 bases between. The CDR3 extends over 16 amino acids. The CDR3 loop reads CASSPPPGVSYNEQFF. The CDR3 nucleotides read TGTGCCAGCAGCCCGCCGCCAGGGGTATCCTACAATGAGCAGTTCTTC.

This rearrangement joins TRBV2 to TRBJ2-6; TRBD1 is a possible D gene (5 bases). Germline CDR1 is SNHLY and CDR2 is FYNNEI. The CDR3 loop spans 19 amino acids. The V end was cut by 4 bases, the J end by 1 base, with 20 bases between. In DNA, the CDR3 is TGTGCCAGCAGTGTCGGCTTGGGCAGGGTCCTTTCTGGGGCCAACGTCCTGACTTTC. This gives the protein CASSVGLGRVLSGANVLTF.

The V and J genes are TRBV9 and TRBJ2-1; TRBD1 aligns across 10 bases. Trimming took 0 bases from V and 8 from J; bases not matched to a gene: 5. In germline, CDR1 is SGDLS, CDR2 YYNGEE. The CDR3 runs to 15 residues. CDR3 coding DNA: TGTGCCAGCAGCGTAGTGGACAGGGGGTGGGATGAGCAGTTCTTC. Translating gives CASSVVDRGWDEQFF. Looking up the rest from reference TRBV9 and TRBJ2-1 gives the full variable domain: DSGVTQTPKHLITATGQRVTLRCSPRSGDLSVYWYQQSLDQGLQFLIQYYNGEERAKGNILERFSAQQFPDLHSELNLSSLELGDSALYFCASSVVDRGWDEQFFGPGTRLTVL.